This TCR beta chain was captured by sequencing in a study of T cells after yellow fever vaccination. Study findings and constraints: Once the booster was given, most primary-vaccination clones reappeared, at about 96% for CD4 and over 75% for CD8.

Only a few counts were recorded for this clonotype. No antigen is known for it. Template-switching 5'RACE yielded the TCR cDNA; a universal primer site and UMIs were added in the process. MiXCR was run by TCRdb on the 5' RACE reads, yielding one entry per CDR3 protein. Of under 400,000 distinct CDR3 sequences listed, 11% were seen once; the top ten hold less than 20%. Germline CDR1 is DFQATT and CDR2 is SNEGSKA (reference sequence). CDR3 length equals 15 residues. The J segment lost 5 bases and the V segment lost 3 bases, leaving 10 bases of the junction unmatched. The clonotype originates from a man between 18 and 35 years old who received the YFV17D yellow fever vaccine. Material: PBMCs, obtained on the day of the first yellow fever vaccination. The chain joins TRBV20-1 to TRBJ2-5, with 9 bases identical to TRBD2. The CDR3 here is CSASPSGGLTETQYF. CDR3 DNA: TGCAGTGCTAGCCCCAGCGGGGGGTTAACGGAGACCCAGTACTTC.